Listed here is a single T cell receptor beta chain. This entry comes from a study of blood T cell repertoires in COVID-19. The CDR3 length is 14 residues. The J segment lost 11 bases and the V segment lost 6 bases, leaving 10 bases of the junction unmatched. Germline CDR1 and CDR2: MDHEN and SYDVKM. Method: immunoSEQ multiplex PCR; TCRdb's copy keeps in-frame clones and lacks some. The sample has approximately 50,000 clones, 65% to 85% seen once. The TCR sequence derives from an older man with COVID-19, enrolled during active disease. This rearrangement joins TRBV28 to TRBJ1-2, with 12 bases lining up with TRBD1. The sequenced sample consisted of peripheral blood. The DNA for the CDR3 is TGTGCCAGCAGCGTGGGGGGACAGGGGGCCGGGTACACCTTC. It encodes CASSVGGQGAGYTF.